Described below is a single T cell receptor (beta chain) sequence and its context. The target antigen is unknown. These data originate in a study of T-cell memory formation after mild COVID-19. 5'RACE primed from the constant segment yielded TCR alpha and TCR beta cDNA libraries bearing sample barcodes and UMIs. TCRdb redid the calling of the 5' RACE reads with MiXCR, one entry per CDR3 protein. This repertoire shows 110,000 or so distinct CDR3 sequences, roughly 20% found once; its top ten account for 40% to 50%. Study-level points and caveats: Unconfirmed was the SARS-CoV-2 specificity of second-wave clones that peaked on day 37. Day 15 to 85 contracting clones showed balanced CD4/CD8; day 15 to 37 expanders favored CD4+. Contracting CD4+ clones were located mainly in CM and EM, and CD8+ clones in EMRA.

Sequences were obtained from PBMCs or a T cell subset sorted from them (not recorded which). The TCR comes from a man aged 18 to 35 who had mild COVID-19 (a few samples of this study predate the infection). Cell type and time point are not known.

The CDR3 protein is CASSQVAGGRYTDTQYF. CDR3 nucleotides: TGCGCCAGCAGCCAAGTAGCGGGGGGCCGCTACACAGATACGCAGTATTTT. This chain uses TRBV4-1 with TRBJ2-3; 10 nucleotides align to TRBD2. CDR3 length equals 17 residues. V was pared by 1 base and J by 2 bases, with 6 bases of the junction left unmatched. From germline, CDR1 is MGHRA and CDR2 YSYEKL.